This T cell receptor beta chain was sequenced in a study of T cells in Graves' hyperthyroidism and ophthalmopathy. Study outcomes and limitations: The model identified upcoming ophthalmopathy a median about 6.5 months ahead of onset.

Note on this clonotype: The antigen is unknown.

Fresh peripheral blood, approximately 10 ml, yielded the PBMCs. The CDR3 length is 15 residues. The germline V and J ends were trimmed by 2 bases and 0 bases, with 8 bases remaining between them. Germline CDR1 and CDR2: SGDLS and YYNGEE. TCR beta CDR3 regions were amplified from RNA. First-round RT-PCR of the TCR CDR3 relied on the HTBI primer set. MiXCR was run by TCRdb on the multiplex PCR reads, yielding one entry per CDR3 protein. In the table there are under 350,000 distinct CDR3 sequences, around 13% of which are singletons. The chain has TRBV9 and TRBJ1-4; D gene ambiguous. The source is a woman in her forties with Graves' ophthalmopathy. Sequenced sample: blood. CDR3 DNA: TGTGCCAGCAGCGTTTCGGTTGCAACTAATGAAAAACTGTTTTTT. It translates to CASSVSVATNEKLFF.